Listed below are T cell receptor beta chains from one sample, sequenced in a study of cytomegalovirus exposure and HLA in healthy donors. Sequenced by immunoSEQ multiplex PCR; TCRdb stores in-frame clones only, minus some. The top ten hold 1.2% of the sample, which has about 140,000 clones, 80% to 85% seen once. Input material: PBMCs. These receptors all stem from a female donor in good health and CMV-seronegative. Each CDR3 is given with its conserved first and last residue. A D gene is named only where the DNA matches it firmly. Rows give clone size only sometimes, using once, few, many, or a class for an expanded clone.

CDR3,DNA,length,size,J,D,V
CANSQDPRDRGLYGYTF,TGCGCCAACAGCCAAGACCCCCGCGACAGGGGCCTCTATGGCTACACCTTC,17,-,TRBJ1-2,TRBD1,TRBV4-1
CASSIPASGTRVAQYF,TGTGCCAGCAGCATCCCGGCTAGCGGGACGCGGGTGGCGCAGTATTTT,16,-,TRBJ2-3,TRBD2,TRBV11-2
CASSYSPSELHEQFF,TGTGCCAGCAGTTACAGCCCTAGCGAACTCCATGAGCAGTTCTTC,15,-,TRBJ2-1,-,TRBV6-5
CASSLPGGSGDGDQPQHF,TGTGCCAGCAGCTTACCCGGTGGGTCAGGGGATGGGGATCAGCCCCAGCATTTT,18,few,TRBJ1-5,-,TRBV7-2
CASSLLLAGGLYEQYF,TGTGCCAGCAGCTTGTTGCTAGCGGGAGGCCTATACGAGCAGTACTTC,16,-,TRBJ2-7,TRBD2,TRBV5-6
CASSLNQGAPQHF,TGTGCCAGCAGCTTGAACCAGGGTGCGCCCCAGCATTTT,13,-,TRBJ1-5,-,TRBV11-2
CASNNDRGSYEQYF,TGTGCCAGCAACAACGACAGGGGCTCCTACGAGCAGTACTTC,14,-,TRBJ2-7,TRBD1,TRBV7-9
CASSQAPVQYF,TGTGCCAGCAGTCAGGCGCCAGTTCAGTACTTC,11,-,TRBJ2-7,-,TRBV6-1
CASSIGRDNEQFF,TGTGCCAGTAGTATCGGCAGGGACAATGAGCAGTTCTTC,13,-,TRBJ2-1,-,TRBV19
CASSLGGQGSEQYF,TGCGCCAGCAGCTTGGGGGGACAGGGTAGCGAGCAGTACTTC,14,-,TRBJ2-7,TRBD1,TRBV5-1
CATQGEGWANVLTF,TGTGCCACTCAAGGGGAAGGCTGGGCCAACGTCCTGACTTTC,14,-,TRBJ2-6,-,TRBV19
CAISGSSGSNTLETQYF,TGTGCCATCAGTGGTTCTAGCGGGAGTAATACGTTAGAGACCCAGTACTTC,17,-,TRBJ2-5,TRBD2,TRBV10-3
CASSHGLAGENVEQYF,TGTGCCAGCAGCCACGGACTAGCGGGAGAAAATGTCGAGCAGTACTTC,16,-,TRBJ2-7,TRBD2,TRBV2
CASSYSAGSGYEQYF,TGTGCCAGCAGTTACTCCGCGGGGTCAGGGTACGAGCAGTACTTC,15,-,TRBJ2-7,-,TRBV6-5
CASSDRVRGGYTF,TGTGCCAGTAGTGACAGGGTACGAGGTGGCTACACCTTC,13,-,TRBJ1-2,TRBD1,TRBV19
CAAPYDWTQGREETQYF,TGTGCCGCACCTTACGATTGGACGCAGGGAAGAGAAGAGACCCAGTACTTC,17,few,TRBJ2-5,-,TRBV28
CASSRYPTDTQYF,TGTGCCAGCAGTCGTTATCCCACAGATACGCAGTATTTT,13,-,TRBJ2-3,-,TRBV6-5
CAISRAGGNQPQHF,TGTGCCATCAGCCGAGCAGGGGGCAATCAGCCCCAGCATTTT,14,-,TRBJ1-5,-,TRBV10-3
CASSLTRGRDAKADTQYF,TGTGCCAGCAGTTTGACACGAGGGCGGGATGCAAAAGCGGATACGCAGTATTTT,18,-,TRBJ2-3,-,TRBV28
CSVEDIDRGTYEQYF,TGCAGCGTTGAAGATATAGACAGGGGAACCTACGAGCAGTACTTC,15,-,TRBJ2-7,TRBD1,TRBV29-1
CASSPPFSNQPQHF,TGTGCCAGCAGCCCCCCTTTCAGCAATCAGCCCCAGCATTTT,14,few,TRBJ1-5,-,TRBV28
CASSEGQGPGDTQYF,TGTGCCAGCTCGGAGGGACAGGGGCCGGGAGATACGCAGTATTTT,15,-,TRBJ2-3,TRBD1,TRBV18
CASSETDRAGANVLTF,TGTGCCAGCAGTGAGACCGACAGGGCTGGGGCCAACGTCCTGACTTTC,16,few,TRBJ2-6,TRBD1,TRBV6-1
CASSIRTGEETQYF,TGTGCTAGCAGCATAAGGACAGGGGAAGAGACCCAGTACTTC,14,-,TRBJ2-5,TRBD1,TRBV7-7
CASRSSGENYEQYF,TGTGCCAGCCGATCTTCCGGGGAAAACTACGAGCAGTACTTC,14,once,TRBJ2-7,-,TRBV27
CASRPGGTAITEAFF,TGTGCCAGCAGACCCGGCGGGACGGCTATCACTGAAGCTTTCTTT,15,-,TRBJ1-1,-,TRBV6-1
CASSDSGGAGNEQFF,TGTGCCAGCAGTGACTCTGGAGGGGCCGGCAATGAGCAGTTCTTC,15,-,TRBJ2-1,-,TRBV6-4
CASSAGRATEAFF,TGTGCCAGCAGTGCAGGGAGGGCCACTGAAGCTTTCTTT,13,once,TRBJ1-1,-,TRBV6-5
CASSFDRVREQYF,TGCGCCAGCAGCTTCGACAGGGTCCGCGAGCAGTACTTC,13,once,TRBJ2-7,TRBD1,TRBV5-1
CSAGRGNTEAFF,TGCAGCGCCGGAAGGGGGAACACTGAAGCTTTCTTT,12,-,TRBJ1-1,-,TRBV29-1
CASSLVGGTSNEQFF,TGCGCCAGCAGCTTGGTGGGCGGGACGAGCAATGAGCAGTTCTTC,15,-,TRBJ2-1,-,TRBV5-1
CASNGGQGAYGYTF,TGTGCCAGCAACGGTGGACAGGGCGCATATGGCTACACCTTC,14,few,TRBJ1-2,TRBD1,TRBV6-1
CASSSSNREGYTF,TGTGCCAGCAGCTCGTCGAACAGGGAAGGCTACACCTTC,13,once,TRBJ1-2,-,TRBV7-9
CASTLGLAGGLGDEQFF,TGTGCCAGCACCCTAGGACTAGCGGGAGGCCTTGGGGATGAGCAGTTCTTC,17,-,TRBJ2-1,TRBD2,TRBV28
CASSVQGFQPQHF,TGTGCCAGCAGCGTACAGGGTTTTCAGCCCCAGCATTTT,13,-,TRBJ1-5,-,TRBV7-8
CAFSGTVSYEQYF,TGTGCCTTTAGCGGGACAGTTTCCTACGAGCAGTACTTC,13,-,TRBJ2-7,-,TRBV30
CASSQGIVAGSNQPQHF,TGTGCCAGCAGCCAAGGGATAGTGGCGGGTAGCAATCAGCCCCAGCATTTT,17,-,TRBJ1-5,-,TRBV7-6
CAIRDFSYNEQFF,TGTGCCATACGGGACTTCTCCTACAATGAGCAGTTCTTC,13,-,TRBJ2-1,-,TRBV10-3
CASSLGDRGRDEKLFF,TGTGCCAGCAGCTTAGGCGACAGGGGGCGCGATGAAAAACTGTTTTTT,16,-,TRBJ1-4,TRBD1,TRBV7-9
CASRRDRAYEQYF,TGCGCCAGCAGGCGGGACAGAGCCTACGAGCAGTACTTC,13,-,TRBJ2-7,-,TRBV5-1
CASSLDISNYGYTF,TGCGCCAGCAGCTTGGATATTAGCAACTATGGCTACACCTTC,14,few,TRBJ1-2,-,TRBV5-1
CASSIGSVGDNEQFF,TGTGCCAGTAGTATAGGCTCAGTCGGGGACAATGAGCAGTTCTTC,15,-,TRBJ2-1,-,TRBV19
CASSLGTDNYGYTF,TGCGCCAGCAGCTTGGGAACAGACAACTATGGCTACACCTTC,14,-,TRBJ1-2,-,TRBV5-1
CASTLAGGSYNEQFF,TGCGCCAGCACCTTAGCGGGAGGGTCCTACAATGAGCAGTTCTTC,15,-,TRBJ2-1,TRBD2,TRBV5-1
CASSVGQSTDTQYF,TGTGCCAGCAGCGTTGGACAAAGCACAGATACGCAGTATTTT,14,-,TRBJ2-3,-,TRBV7-7
CATSREGLAGPGELFF,TGTGCCACCAGCAGAGAGGGACTAGCGGGCCCCGGGGAGCTGTTTTTT,16,-,TRBJ2-2,TRBD2,TRBV15
CASSAATSGLHYNEQFF,TGTGCCAGCAGTGCAGCGACTAGCGGGCTTCACTACAATGAGCAGTTCTTC,17,-,TRBJ2-1,TRBD2,TRBV28
CASSLLAGEETQYF,TGCGCCAGCAGCTTACTAGCGGGAGAAGAGACCCAGTACTTC,14,-,TRBJ2-5,TRBD2,TRBV5-1
CSVVVAGGFLEQYF,TGCAGCGTTGTGGTGGCAGGGGGTTTCTTGGAGCAGTACTTC,14,-,TRBJ2-7,TRBD1,TRBV29-1
CSVEDRTGGSSLAYEQYF,TGCAGCGTTGAAGATCGAACAGGGGGGAGTAGTCTTGCCTACGAGCAGTACTTC,18,-,TRBJ2-7,TRBD1,TRBV29-1
CASSLQVGGTEAFF,TGTGCCAGCAGTTTACAGGTGGGTGGCACTGAAGCTTTCTTT,14,-,TRBJ1-1,-,TRBV28
CASSPLVDSTYEQYF,TGTGCCAGCTCACCCCTAGTTGACAGCACCTACGAGCAGTACTTC,15,-,TRBJ2-7,-,TRBV18